This TCR beta chain was sequenced for a study of T cell repertoires in cytomegalovirus infection. The overall study: CMV infection together with matching HLA type was indicated by public TCR beta signatures.

Via MiXCR, TCRdb re-called the reads, giving one row per CDR3 protein. The sample consists of around 130,000 distinct CDR3 sequences, roughly 9% of them appearing once. Germline values: CDR1 SGHTA, CDR2 FQGNSA. CDR3 length: 15 amino acids. Trimming cost V 1 base and J 0 bases, with 9 bases left between them. This clonotype was found many times. Its antigen is still unknown. The study, taken as a whole, reports: Individuals carrying CMV plus the relevant HLA were identified by cumulative frequency of public TCR beta families. The ex vivo response was dominated by HLA-C-restricted CMV-specific TCR beta clonotypes.

The chain joins TRBV7-2 to TRBJ1-1; no reliable D call. The clonotype comes from a human donor in good health (CMV status not recorded). Some clones in this sample may be carry-over from other donors' samples. The specimen was PBMCs. CDR3 in DNA: TGTGCCAGCAGCTTAGAAGGCAGGCTGAACACTGAAGCTTTCTTT. Its protein is CASSLEGRLNTEAFF.